The next 6 T cell receptor beta chains were all read from a single sample in a study of blood T cell repertoires in COVID-19. The repertoire was sequenced with immunoSEQ multiplex PCR; TCRdb's copy has only in-frame clones and lacks some. The table records around 300,000 clones, approximately 86% of them present only once. The sample comprised PBMCs or T cells enriched from blood (not recorded which). The receptor source for this set is a woman under 30 who had recovered from COVID-19.

The J gene is TRBJ2-5, the V gene TRBV7-3; 9 bases fit TRBD2. CDR3 length: 16 residues. CDR1 and CDR2 (germline): SGHTA, FQGTGA. The ends lost 2 bases at V and 2 bases at J; junction bases unmatched: 6. This CDR3 reads CASSLGSSGKQETQYF. CDR3 sequence (DNA): TGTGCCAGCAGCTTAGGGTCTAGCGGGAAGCAAGAGACCCAGTACTTC. The full variable domain, completed using reference TRBV7-3 and TRBJ2-5, is GAGVSQTPSNKVTEKGKYVELRCDPISGHTALYWYRQSLGQGPEFLIYFQGTGAADDSGLPNDRFFAVRPEGSVSTLKIQRTERGDSAVYLCASSLGSSGKQETQYFGPGTRLLVL.

The gene calls are TRBV5-6 and TRBJ1-1; 10 bases map to TRBD1. V lost 2 bases and J lost 1; bases outside the gene matches: 5. This CDR3 is built from 16 residues. Germline V gives CDR1 SGHDT, CDR2 YYEEEE. DNA for the CDR3: TGTGCCAGCAGCTTTTGGACAGGGGGTGGGAACACTGAAGCTTTCTTT. Protein product: CASSFWTGGGNTEAFF.

Here the CDR3 DNA reads TGTGCCAGCAGCTTGCTAGGCCGCCTAGGACAGGGATCTGGAAACACCATATATTTT. It yields the protein CASSLLGRLGQGSGNTIYF. The chain uses TRBV7-2 and TRBJ1-3; 8 bases match TRBD1. Losses at the gene ends were 3 bases for V and 1 base for J; bases not matched to a gene: 14. This CDR3 comprises 19 residues. Germline V gene lookup returns CDR1 SGHTA and CDR2 FQGNSA.

The DNA of the CDR3 is TGTGCCAGCAGCGGAGGGAATGCTGGGGCCAACGTCCTGACTTTC. This codes for CASSGGNAGANVLTF. This sequence joins TRBV7-9 and TRBJ2-6, with a weak D call TRBD2 (6 bases). V was shortened by 5 bases and J by 2 bases, with 10 bases between the two germline ends. In germline, CDR1 is SEHNR, CDR2 FQNEAQ (reference sequence). The CDR3 consists of 15 residues.

The V gene is TRBV9, the J gene TRBJ2-3, with 8 bases matching TRBD1. CDR1 is SGDLS, CDR2 YYNGEE, per germline. V lost 4 bases and J lost 2; bases outside the gene matches: 9. This CDR3 contains 16 residues. The CDR3 bases are TGTGCCAGCAGCCCCGCAGGGGGCGAGAACACAGATACGCAGTATTTT. Its protein is CASSPAGGENTDTQYF. Full variable domain (outside the CDR3, taken from reference TRBV9 and TRBJ2-3): DSGVTQTPKHLITATGQRVTLRCSPRSGDLSVYWYQQSLDQGLQFLIQYYNGEERAKGNILERFSAQQFPDLHSELNLSSLELGDSALYFCASSPAGGENTDTQYFGPGTRLTVL.

This chain connects TRBV5-1 to TRBJ2-7; TRBD1 might be the D (6 bases). V lost 4 bases and J lost 9, with 26 bases in between. Germline CDR1 and CDR2: SGHRS and YFSETQ. The CDR3 totals 16 residues. CDR3 sequence: CASSPGTPQARGGQYF. The CDR3 DNA sequence: TGCGCCAGCAGCCCCGGGACACCACAGGCTAGGGGTGGGCAGTACTTC.